The 28 T cell receptor beta chains listed next were all sequenced from one sample in a study of T cells in Graves' hyperthyroidism and ophthalmopathy. Regions amplified from RNA transcripts were the TCR beta CDR3 regions. TCR CDR3 underwent first-round RT-PCR with the HTBI primer set. TCRdb re-derived calls from the multiplex PCR reads in MiXCR, one entry per CDR3 protein. The data hold a few hundred thousand distinct CDR3 sequences, with 16% observed a single time. Sequencing input: blood. These receptors all come from a woman aged 40 to 50 with Graves' ophthalmopathy.

This clonotype was seen a few times. The V and J genes are TRBV7-2 and TRBJ2-1, with D unclear. The CDR3 sequence is 13 residues long. Germline-derived CDR1 and CDR2 are SGHTA and FQGNSA. V was trimmed by 5 bases and J by 9 bases, leaving 14 bases between them. The CDR3 DNA sequence: TGTGCCAGCAGCCCTTCGTGGACGGGTGAGCAGTTCTTC. Its translation is CASSPSWTGEQFF.

This clonotype was detected a few times. The chain has TRBV7-9 and TRBJ1-2; 9 positions agree with TRBD1. V lost 2 bases and J lost 8; bases outside the gene matches: 9. CDR3 length equals 15 residues. Germline V lookup: CDR1 SEHNR, CDR2 FQNEAQ (reference sequence). The CDR3 DNA reads as TGTGCCAGCAGCTTACCCCGGGGACAGGGAGGCGGCTACACCTTC. Translating it yields CASSLPRGQGGGYTF. The variable domain in full, with the rest retrieved from reference TRBV7-9 and TRBJ1-2, is DTGVSQNPRHKITKRGQNVTFRCDPISEHNRLYWYRQTLGQGPEFLTYFQNEAQLEKSRLLSDRFSAERPKGSFSTLEIQRTEQGDSAMYLCASSLPRGQGGGYTFGSGTRLTVV.

The chain employs TRBV18 and TRBJ1-1, with D maybe TRBD1 (5 bases). Germline V gene sequence: CDR1 KGHSH, CDR2 LQKENI. Trimming took off 2 bases at V and 13 bases at J, with 17 bases between the two ends. This CDR3 has 13 residues. The CDR3 here is CASSPTEGRWGFF. For the CDR3, the DNA is TGTGCCAGCTCACCAACCGAGGGACGTTGGGGTTTCTTT.

This clonotype was picked up many times. The chain combines TRBV2 with TRBJ1-5; 9 bases line up with TRBD1. Germline CDR1 is SNHLY and CDR2 is FYNNEI. V lost 1 base to trimming and J lost 3 bases; unmatched junction nucleotides: 4. This CDR3 has 16 residues. The DNA for the CDR3 is TGTGCCAGCAGTGAAGTGGGACAGGGCCCCAATCAGCCCCAGCATTTT. It translates to CASSEVGQGPNQPQHF. The full variable domain, its missing parts supplied by reference TRBV2 and TRBJ1-5, is EPEVTQTPSHQVTQMGQEVILRCVPISNHLYFYWYRQILGQKVEFLVSFYNNEISEKSEIFDDQFSVERPDGSNFTLKIRSTKLEDSAMYFCASSEVGQGPNQPQHFGDGTRLSIL.

The J gene is TRBJ1-3, the V gene TRBV20-1; a possible D gene is TRBD1 (5 bases). Germline V lookup: CDR1 DFQATT, CDR2 SNEGSKA (reference sequence). The CDR3 sequence is 15 residues long. V was trimmed by 0 bases and J by 2 bases, leaving 11 bases between them. CDR3 protein: CSARDPRGPGNTIYF. CDR3 DNA sequence: TGCAGTGCTAGAGATCCTCGGGGACCTGGAAACACCATATATTTT.

In its sample, this clonotype was seen a few times. The V call is TRBV12-5, the J call TRBJ1-3; the D is unclear. The CDR3 runs to 16 residues. The germline CDR1 and CDR2 sequences are LGHNT and FRNRAP. The V end lost 0 bases, the J end lost 0 bases, and 9 bases lay between the germline ends. CDR3 in DNA: TGTGCTAGTGGTTTGGTACTTTCGAGCTCTGGAAACACCATATATTTT. Protein: CASGLVLSSSGNTIYF.

This clonotype was detected many times. V is TRBV2 and J is TRBJ2-7; the match to TRBD1 covers 10 bases. Germline-derived CDR1 and CDR2 are SNHLY and FYNNEI. CDR3 length: 16 amino acids. V lost 6 bases and J lost 2; bases outside the gene matches: 10. The CDR3 here is CASSRQGQGITYEQYF. The CDR3 DNA reads as TGTGCCAGCAGCCGTCAGGGACAGGGGATAACCTACGAGCAGTACTTC.

This rearrangement joins TRBV27 to TRBJ2-7, with 7 bases matching TRBD1. Trimming at V came to 4 bases and at J to 2 bases, leaving 8 bases not matched to a gene. Per the germline V gene, CDR1 is MNHEY and CDR2 is SMNVEV (reference sequence). The CDR3 runs 15 residues. For the CDR3, the DNA is TGTGCCAGCAGTTCGGCGACAGGGCCTCCCTACGAGCAGTACTTC. Translation gives CASSSATGPPYEQYF.

V gene TRBV20-1 combines with J gene TRBJ1-6; D is undetermined. V was trimmed by 3 bases and J by 4 bases, leaving 16 bases between them. The CDR3 has 16 amino acids. In germline, CDR1 is DFQATT, CDR2 SNEGSKA (reference sequence). The CDR3 DNA reads as TGCAGTGCTAGGAGCTCTGCAACAGCTTATAATTCACCCCTCCACTTT. Translation gives CSARSSATAYNSPLHF.

In its sample, this clonotype was seen a few times. The V call is TRBV5-6, the J call TRBJ1-2, with D hard to call. The CDR3 totals 12 residues. Germline CDR1 SGHDT, CDR2 YYEEEE. With 4 bases removed from V and 8 bases from J, the gap between germline ends came to 12 bases. DNA for the CDR3: TGTGCCAGCAGCCCCGGACCTCAGGGCTACACCTTC. Translated, it gives CASSPGPQGYTF.

CDR3 DNA sequence: TGCGCCAGCAGCTTGATAGATCAGGGGGCGACCGGGGAGCTGTTTTTT. Protein sequence: CASSLIDQGATGELFF. The chain joins TRBV5-1 to TRBJ2-2; 8 positions agree with TRBD1. V was clipped by 1 base and J by 5 bases; unmatched bases: 7. Germline CDR1 SGHRS, CDR2 YFSETQ. The CDR3 length is 16 residues.

Ten or more counts support this clonotype. CDR3 DNA: TGTGCCAGCAGTTTCAGGGGGATATACGAGCAGTACTTC. It codes for CASSFRGIYEQYF. This sequence joins TRBV12-3 or TRBV12-4 and TRBJ2-7; 7 bases line up with TRBD1. The CDR3 is 13 residues long. With 3 bases clipped from V and 4 bases from J, the junction kept 3 bases outside the gene matches.

In its sample, this clonotype was seen a few times. The genes are TRBV5-1 and TRBJ1-3; tentative D call: TRBD1 (5 bases). From germline, CDR1 is SGHRS and CDR2 YFSETQ. This CDR3 is 14 amino acids long. The ends were cut back, 0 bases at V and 8 bases at J, with 12 bases in the middle. CDR3 sequence (DNA): TGCGCCAGCAGCTTGGCAAGTCCGGGGGACACCATATATTTT. Translation gives CASSLASPGDTIYF.

The rearrangement links TRBV7-9 to TRBJ1-4; D is perhaps TRBD1 (6 bases). In germline, CDR1 is SEHNR, CDR2 FQNEAQ (reference sequence). Trimming left V 3 bases short and J 4 bases short, with 18 bases between. This CDR3 contains 17 residues. The CDR3 DNA reads as TGTGCCAGCAGCTTCGGTTTTCTGGCAGGGGATAATGAAAAACTGTTTTTT. Translating it yields CASSFGFLAGDNEKLFF.

The chain couples TRBV11-2 to TRBJ1-6, with 7 bases identical to TRBD1. This CDR3 has 15 amino acids. In germline, CDR1 is SGHAT, CDR2 FQNNGV. With 1 base clipped from V and 5 bases from J, the junction kept 2 bases outside the gene matches. The CDR3 bases are TGTGCCAGCAGCTTAGTCAGGGGGGATAATTCACCCCTCCACTTT. It translates to CASSLVRGDNSPLHF.

This clonotype has a single count. V and J are TRBV5-1 and TRBJ1-4; D is uncertain. V was shortened by 0 bases and J by 3 bases, with 9 bases between the two germline ends. Germline loops: CDR1 SGHRS, CDR2 YFSETQ. This CDR3 has 15 residues. DNA for the CDR3: TGCGCCAGCAGCTTGGCCGTCTCCGCTAATGAAAAACTGTTTTTT. Protein sequence: CASSLAVSANEKLFF.

This clonotype appeared many times. The chain joins TRBV11-2 to TRBJ2-1; a weak D match, TRBD2 (6 bases). Germline values: CDR1 SGHAT, CDR2 FQNNGV. Trimming cost V 1 base and J 1 base, with 11 bases left between them. The CDR3 is made up of 16 amino acids. The CDR3 DNA reads TGTGCCAGCAGCTTAGGCCAGGGAGGATCCTACAATGAGCAGTTCTTC. The encoded protein is CASSLGQGGSYNEQFF.

The table lists this clonotype with a few counts. The V and J genes are TRBV18 and TRBJ1-5, with TRBD1 as a possible D gene (6 bases). The CDR3 runs 15 residues. CDR1 is KGHSH and CDR2 is LQKENI in the germline V gene. Between the trimmed V and J ends, which lost 2 bases and 7 bases, there was a span of 15 bases. The CDR3 region is CASSPGSRGKQPQHF. CDR3 sequence (DNA): TGTGCCAGCTCACCAGGATCCAGGGGAAAACAGCCCCAGCATTTT.

The chain carries TRBV4-1 and TRBJ1-2; D is unresolved. The V and J ends lost 4 bases and 8 bases respectively, with 14 bases between them. The germline CDR1 and CDR2 sequences are MGHRA and YSYEKL. CDR3 length: 13 residues. In nucleotides, the CDR3 is TGCGCCAGCAGCCCCCTCGGATGGGGAGGCTACACCTTC. This translates into CASSPLGWGGYTF.

This chain joins TRBV15 and TRBJ1-3; no clear D gene. The CDR3 loop spans 15 amino acids. CDR1 and CDR2 from the germline V gene are LNHNV and YYDKDF (reference sequence). Trimming pared 1 base from V and 1 base from J, leaving 8 bases between. Here the CDR3 DNA reads TGTGCCACCAGCAGAGGTTTCAGTTCTGGAAACACCATATATTTT. Its protein is CATSRGFSSGNTIYF.

Only a few counts were recorded for this clonotype. This chain links TRBV30 with TRBJ1-1; D is perhaps TRBD1 (6 bases). V gave up 5 bases and J gave up 5 bases, with 18 bases separating them. Germline CDR1 and CDR2: GTSNPN and SVGIG (reference sequence). CDR3 length: 14 residues. The DNA for the CDR3 is TGTGCCTGGGACCGGTCGGGGGCTTTAACTGAAGCTTTCTTT. Its protein product is CAWDRSGALTEAFF.

This clonotype was seen ten or more times. The chain's CDR3 is CASSSRESREQYF. CDR3 DNA: TGTGCCAGCAGTTCTCGGGAGTCGAGGGAGCAGTACTTC. The chain uses TRBV27 and TRBJ2-7; the D gene is possibly TRBD2 (6 bases). Deletions cut 4 bases from V and 7 bases from J, with 14 bases between. In germline, CDR1 is MNHEY, CDR2 SMNVEV (reference sequence). The CDR3 consists of 13 residues.

This chain links TRBV6-5 with TRBJ1-1; D gene ambiguous. Looked up from germline, CDR1 is MNHEY and CDR2 is SVGAGI. Trimming removed 2 bases from V and 8 bases from J, with 9 bases in between. The CDR3 is 12 amino acids. The CDR3 loop reads CASSYGSAEAFF. CDR3 sequence (DNA): TGTGCCAGCAGTTACGGGTCGGCGGAAGCTTTCTTT.

There are many counts of this clonotype. The rearrangement links TRBV6-1 to TRBJ1-1, with D unclear. The ends were cut back, 4 bases at V and 8 bases at J, with 14 bases in the middle. The CDR3 totals 13 residues. The germline gives CDR1 MNHNS, CDR2 SASEGT. Here the CDR3 DNA reads TGTGCCAGCAGTGCCCGGACCGTACCGGAAGCTTTCTTT. Translating gives CASSARTVPEAFF.

The rearrangement links TRBV20-1 to TRBJ2-5; 9 bases fit TRBD2. The V and J ends lost 0 bases and 4 bases, in that order; junction bases with no gene match: 6. The CDR3 is 15 amino acids. CDR1 DFQATT and CDR2 SNEGSKA come from the germline V gene (reference sequence). The CDR3 region is CSARDSSGVLETQYF. CDR3 nucleotide sequence: TGCAGTGCTAGAGATTCTAGCGGGGTGTTAGAGACCCAGTACTTC.

This clonotype was observed many times. The chain carries TRBV28 and TRBJ2-1; 8 bases match TRBD2. V trimming: 6 bases; J trimming: 9 bases; junction bases outside the gene matches: 19. The CDR3 sequence is 17 residues long. Germline CDR1 reads MDHEN; CDR2 reads SYDVKM. CDR3 region: CASSPRGVAGPTGEQFF. DNA for the CDR3: TGTGCCAGCAGCCCCCGGGGGGTAGCGGGACCCACCGGTGAGCAGTTCTTC.

Concerning this clonotype: The junction departs from the called germline gene at one end, perhaps through a read error. The V call is TRBV30, the J call TRBJ1-3, with D maybe TRBD1 (6 bases). Germline CDR1 and CDR2: GTSNPN and SVGIG (reference sequence). This CDR3 region has 14 residues. Written as DNA, the CDR3 is TGTGCCTTCAGGGGCAGGAGCTCTGGAAGCACCATATATTTT. Its protein product is CAFRGRSSGSTIYF.

This clonotype was observed at least ten times. The chain joins TRBV6-1 to TRBJ1-2; D ambiguous. Germline CDR1 reads MNHNS; CDR2 reads SASEGT. The CDR3 spans 15 residues. V lost 5 bases and J 1 base, leaving 14 bases between the germline ends. The CDR3 sequence is CASSYPPTNNYGYTF. The CDR3 bases are TGTGCCAGCAGTTACCCACCGACGAATAACTATGGCTACACCTTC.